This TCR beta chain was documented in a study of T cell responses to AZD1222 COVID-19 vaccine. Notes on this clone: The antigen remains undetermined.

Pooled in the analysis were second doses at about 4 or about 12 weeks. The study's findings and limits: Most donors were white British, females outnumbered males, and clonal diversity was possibly underestimated. Repertoires were sampled only after the peak T cell response.

Using immunoSEQ multiplex PCR, the repertoire was profiled, and TCRdb retains in-frame clones only, with some absent. The sample includes tens of thousands of clones, around 80% of them seen just once. The germline V gene has CDR1 SGHRS and CDR2 YFSETQ. V was pared by 4 bases and J by 7 bases, with 17 bases between. This CDR3 is built from 15 residues. The sequenced sample was peripheral blood, obtained 28 days after the second AZD1222 dose. This clonotype was obtained from an adult who received the AZD1222 COVID-19 vaccine. The J gene is TRBJ1-4, the V gene TRBV5-1; D might be TRBD1 (6 bases). CDR3 region: CASSLQGLVGEKLFF. The CDR3 DNA reads as TGCGCCAGCAGCCTCCAGGGGTTAGTTGGTGAAAAACTGTTTTTT.